The 23 T cell receptor beta chains below were found in one sample sequenced in a study of shared clonotypes between healthy human individuals. Assay: immunoSEQ multiplex PCR; the TCRdb copy retains only in-frame clones and omits some. The data show more than 1 million clones, approximately 80% seen once. The sample was memory CD4+ T cells from PBMCs. Subset of the sample: CD45RA-negative fraction. The receptors originated from a man between 18 and 29 years old in good health. Some clones in this sample may be carry-over from other donors' samples.

This chain links TRBV7-2 with TRBJ2-7; 8 positions agree with TRBD1. The CDR3 totals 13 residues. V dropped 5 bases and J dropped 3; count of bases not matched to a gene: 3. Germline-derived CDR1 and CDR2 are SGHTA and FQGNSA. The chain's CDR3 is CASSLDRVYEQYF. The CDR3, as DNA: TGTGCCAGCAGCCTGGACAGGGTCTACGAGCAGTACTTC.

CDR3 nucleotides: TGTGCCAGCAGGGTCGGACTAATGAACACTGAAGCTTTCTTT. Translating gives CASRVGLMNTEAFF. The chain combines TRBV6-5 with TRBJ1-1; the D is unclear. The V gene's germline CDR1 is MNHEY and CDR2 SVGAGI. The CDR3 sequence is 14 residues long. Trimming left V 6 bases short and J 0 bases short, with 11 bases between.

This sequence joins TRBV28 and TRBJ1-2; D possibly corresponds to TRBD1 (6 bases). The ends were cut back, 8 bases at V and 7 bases at J, with 14 bases in the middle. CDR3 size: 12 residues. Germline CDR1 MDHEN, CDR2 SYDVKM. This chain's CDR3 is CASAAGGLGYTF. The CDR3 DNA reads TGTGCCAGCGCCGCCGGGGGGCTTGGCTACACCTTC.

The chain has TRBV6-4 and TRBJ1-2; the D gene is possibly TRBD1 (5 bases). Germline V gene lookup returns CDR1 MRHNA and CDR2 SNTAGT. Trimming pared 8 bases from V and 1 base from J, leaving 14 bases between. The CDR3 consists of 14 residues. CDR3 nucleotide sequence: TGTGCCAGCGGGCGCATCGGGGGTAACTATGGCTACACCTTC. Translating gives CASGRIGGNYGYTF.

V is TRBV25-1 and J is TRBJ2-5, with a weak D call TRBD2 (5 bases). The J call could be wrong; TRBJ2-7 is a better fit for the DNA end. Per the germline V gene, CDR1 is MGHDK and CDR2 is SYGVNS. The CDR3 consists of 13 residues. The CDR3 sequence: CATGGPSSYEQYF. CDR3 in DNA: TGTGCCACCGGAGGCCCTAGCTCCTACGAGCAGTACTTC.

J is TRBJ2-4 and V is TRBV5-1; D gene ambiguous. Germline assignment: CDR1 SGHRS and CDR2 YFSETQ. The CDR3 is 15 amino acids. The V end was cut by 4 bases, the J end by 2 bases, with 13 bases between. CDR3 region: CASSLGGEPKNIQYF. The CDR3 nucleotides are TGCGCCAGCAGCCTGGGCGGCGAGCCCAAAAACATTCAGTACTTC.

V usage is TRBV5-1 and J usage is TRBJ1-1; D is perhaps TRBD1 (6 bases). Trimming left V 3 bases short and J 5 bases short, with 17 bases between. The CDR3 is 15 residues long. In germline, CDR1 is SGHRS, CDR2 YFSETQ. CDR3 amino acids: CASSSATGRRTEAFF. In nucleotides, the CDR3 is TGCGCCAGCAGCTCCGCTACAGGGCGGCGAACTGAAGCTTTCTTT.

This clone was picked up a small number of times. The chain links TRBV9 to TRBJ2-3; 14 nucleotides match TRBD2. With 8 bases clipped from V and 5 bases from J, the junction kept 13 bases outside the gene matches. The V gene's germline CDR1 is SGDLS and CDR2 YYNGEE. This CDR3 contains 17 residues. This CDR3 reads CASSPGTSGSWGDTQYF. In DNA, the CDR3 is TGTGCCAGTAGCCCCGGGACTAGCGGGAGTTGGGGAGATACGCAGTATTTT.

This clone appeared a few times. As the CDR3 is not closed by the conserved phenylalanine or tryptophan, this likely results from a read error. The DNA is omitted, as the CDR3 cannot be located on it reliably, and the CDR3 follows TCRdb's listing. V usage is TRBV28 and J usage is TRBJ2-7; the table's D gene call, TRBD1, was not cross checked with the DNA. CDR1 and CDR2 from the germline V gene are MDHEN and SYDVKM. The CDR3 comprises 11 residues, both ends counted. The chain's CDR3 is CASSRGSDREI.

The rearrangement joins TRBV4-1 to TRBJ2-7; TRBD2 agrees at 16 bases. V lost 4 bases to trimming and J lost 4 bases; unmatched junction nucleotides: 1. Germline CDR1 reads MGHRA; CDR2 reads YSYEKL. The CDR3 spans 15 residues. The CDR3 bases are TGCGCCAGCAGCCGGGGACTAGCGGGAGGGTACGAGCAGTACTTC. It specifies CASSRGLAGGYEQYF.

This clone appeared once. J is TRBJ2-7 and V is TRBV5-4, with TRBD2 matching 10 bases. The junction had 10 bases not matched to a gene; V was cut back by 4 bases and J by 3 bases. This CDR3 region has 16 residues. Germline lookup yields CDR1 SGHNT and CDR2 YYREEE (reference sequence). The CDR3 DNA follows: TGTGCCAGCAGCCCGGGCCAGCGGGAGGGTTTCTACGAGCAGTACTTC. Translating gives CASSPGQREGFYEQYF.

This clone was picked up one time. The rearrangement joins TRBV19 to TRBJ2-3; 12 nucleotides agree with TRBD2. CDR1 and CDR2 from the germline V gene are LNHDA and SQIVND (reference sequence). The CDR3 length is 16 residues. Losses at the gene ends were 9 bases for V and 5 bases for J; bases not matched to a gene: 12. CDR3 in amino acids: CASRVSSGRAGDTQYF. The CDR3 region has the DNA TGTGCCAGCCGAGTTTCTAGCGGGAGGGCCGGAGATACGCAGTATTTT.

V is TRBV2 and J is TRBJ1-5; no clear D. The germline gives CDR1 SNHLY, CDR2 FYNNEI. V was cut by 2 bases and J by 11 bases, with 16 bases left in between. The CDR3 sequence is 14 residues long. In DNA form, the CDR3 reads TGTGCCAGCAGTGAATTGTCAGCCCTTGGGTCCCAGCATTTT. It is translated as CASSELSALGSQHF. The full variable domain, in which reference TRBV2 and TRBJ1-5 provide the parts outside the CDR3, is EPEVTQTPSHQVTQMGQEVILRCVPISNHLYFYWYRQILGQKVEFLVSFYNNEISEKSEIFDDQFSVERPDGSNFTLKIRSTKLEDSAMYFCASSELSALGSQHFGDGTRLSIL.

This chain links TRBV27 with TRBJ1-2; 9 bases map to TRBD1. Trimming cost V 5 bases and J 9 bases; bases outside gene matches: 16. Germline V gene data show CDR1 as MNHEY and CDR2 as SMNVEV (reference sequence). The CDR3 length is 16 residues. CDR3 residues: CASSPGQGRPSHRYTF. In nucleotides, the CDR3 is TGTGCCAGCAGTCCGGGACAGGGTAGGCCCAGCCATCGCTACACCTTC.

This rearrangement joins TRBV15 to TRBJ2-1; the D gene is possibly TRBD1 (6 bases). The CDR3 spans 13 residues. Germline CDR1 is LNHNV and CDR2 is YYDKDF (reference sequence). The germline V and J ends were trimmed by 6 bases and 2 bases, with 8 bases remaining between them. The DNA of the CDR3 is TGTGCCACCAGGGCAGGGGCCTACAATGAGCAGTTCTTC. As protein: CATRAGAYNEQFF.

On this clone itself: Since a much larger clone is just one base distant, this may be a read error. This sample also contains other DNA sequences that code for the same CDR3. The genes are TRBV5-1 and TRBJ2-2; D ambiguous. The CDR3 consists of 12 residues. Germline values: CDR1 SGHRS, CDR2 YFSETQ. Between the trimmed V and J ends, which lost 4 bases and 6 bases, there was a span of 7 bases. The CDR3 sequence: CASSPPPGELFF. The CDR3 coding sequence is TGCGCCAGCAGCCCCCCACCCGGGGAGCTGTTTTTT.

The chain employs TRBV9 and TRBJ2-2, with TRBD1 as a possible D gene (6 bases). Germline V CDR1 and CDR2: SGDLS, YYNGEE. V was pared by 0 bases and J by 7 bases, with 10 bases between. The CDR3 runs to 14 residues. CDR3 coding DNA: TGTGCCAGCAGCGTAGAAGGGGGAGACGGGGAGCTGTTTTTT. It codes for CASSVEGGDGELFF.

The rearrangement uses TRBV10-3 and TRBJ1-3, with no clear D. CDR1 ENHRY and CDR2 SYGVKD come from the germline V gene. With 4 bases removed from V and 1 base from J, the gap between germline ends came to 8 bases. The CDR3 loop spans 14 amino acids. Written as DNA, the CDR3 is TGTGCCATCAGTGGTGGGGATTCTGGAAACACCATATATTTT. Protein product: CAISGGDSGNTIYF.

As to this clone: A far larger clone lies a single base away; this is likely a read error. V usage is TRBV27 and J usage is TRBJ1-5, with 10 bases fitting TRBD1. The CDR3 is 13 amino acids. Germline trimming cut 6 bases from V and 5 bases from J; bases unmatched to any gene: 1. In germline, CDR1 is MNHEY, CDR2 SMNVEV (reference sequence). The CDR3 loop is CASRGTGDQPQHF. The CDR3, as DNA: TGTGCCAGCAGGGGGACAGGGGATCAGCCCCAGCATTTT.

The chain carries TRBV4-1 and TRBJ1-5; TRBD1 agrees at 9 bases. With V trimmed by 8 bases and J by 4 bases, 9 bases remained unmatched. The CDR3 runs to 15 residues. The V gene's germline CDR1 is MGHRA and CDR2 YSYEKL. The CDR3 is CASGRSGTGNQPQHF. The CDR3 DNA reads as TGCGCCAGCGGACGCTCCGGGACAGGGAATCAGCCCCAGCATTTT.

The chain carries TRBV4-2 and TRBJ1-5; 7 positions agree with TRBD1. With 1 base clipped from V and 5 bases from J, the junction kept 17 bases outside the gene matches. This CDR3 is built from 19 residues. Germline-derived CDR1 and CDR2 are LGHNA and YNFKEQ. The CDR3 nucleotides are TGTGCCAGCAGCCAAGGTCCTATTGGGGGCGCAGGGGGGTATCAGCCCCAGCATTTT. It codes for CASSQGPIGGAGGYQPQHF.

J is TRBJ2-1 and V is TRBV5-1, with D unresolved. Germline V gene lookup returns CDR1 SGHRS and CDR2 YFSETQ. The germline V and J ends were trimmed by 2 bases and 9 bases, with 9 bases remaining between them. CDR3 length equals 12 residues. CDR3 sequence (DNA): TGCGCCAGCAGCTTCTTCGGATTTGAGCAGTTCTTC. Translating it yields CASSFFGFEQFF.

V and J are TRBV6-6 and TRBJ1-2, with 9 bases fitting TRBD1. This CDR3 is 16 amino acids long. Germline assignment: CDR1 MNHNY and CDR2 SVGAGI (reference sequence). J was trimmed by 4 bases and V by 4 bases; bases with no gene match: 10. CDR3 nucleotide sequence: TGTGCCAGCAGTTTAATGACAGGGGGAAGCGGCTATGGCTACACCTTC. Translating gives CASSLMTGGSGYGYTF.